This T cell receptor beta chain originates from a study of T cell repertoires in Merkel cell carcinoma (dated by TCRdb to about 2019). The study in broad terms: Patients with prior intralesional immunotherapy or systemic immune checkpoint blockade before the biopsy were excluded. A diagnosis of MCPyV-positive Merkel cell carcinoma and successful in vitro expansion of tumor-infiltrating lymphocytes were required for inclusion. MCPyV-specific clonotypes were initially defined through tetramer sorting, cloning and paired TCR sequencing of expanded tumor-infiltrating lymphocytes.

Every study subject tested positive for serum antibodies to T-antigen and had biopsy-confirmed Merkel cell carcinoma that was MCPyV-positive. Genomic DNA was extracted from about 6 adjacent 10-micron frozen tumor sections without cell sorting or culture. Tumor biopsy tissue of roughly 5 x 5 x 5 mm was frozen in optimal cutting temperature compound. Hematoxylin and eosin scout sections confirmed abundant Merkel cell carcinoma and infiltrating cells in the frozen biopsy. Sequences MNHEY (CDR1) and SVGEGT (CDR2) are obtained from the germline V gene. Ends trimmed: V by 0 bases, J by 0 bases; bases unmatched to a gene: 8. The CDR3, cysteine through phenylalanine, is 19 amino acids long. Kept here is only the CDR3 DNA, which spans 57 bases and is read in frame from base 1. TRB CDR3 sequencing and data processing of tumor genomic DNA were performed with the immunoSEQ assay. What TCRdb holds here is the immuneACCESS table cut down to in-frame rearrangements. Part of the clones is not present; checked against another copy, under half of the missing clones reflect an unresolved V gene, and the others are unexplained. The sample table contains 11,000 to 15,000 clones; only one count was recorded for under 85% of them. Roughly 18% of the sample lies in the top ten.

Overall results and qualifications from the work: The study did not examine normal tissue biopsies.

This clone has just one count. The antigen it recognizes is unknown. Per-nucleotide qualities are absent, and no much larger clonotype sits a single base away. What was sequenced was tumor tissue. The sequence joins TRBV6-2 or TRBV6-3 to TRBJ2-6; 7 central bases correspond to TRBD2. This receptor was taken from an adult with Merkel cell carcinoma. The DNA is as follows: TGTGCCAGCAGTTACTCAGGGAGGGCCGGCTCCTCTGGGGCCAACGTCCTGACTTTC. The translation is CASSYSGRAGSSGANVLTF.